This T cell receptor (beta chain) was observed in a study of blood T cell repertoires in COVID-19. Study context: Sites across the United States, Italy and Spain contributed samples from acute and convalescent COVID-19. Sources were T cells, B-cell-depleted T cells, or PBMCs; the material itself was cDNA or gDNA.

Germline CDR1 is LNHNV and CDR2 is YYDKDF (reference sequence). The V end was cut by 0 bases, the J end by 5 bases, with 25 bases between. This CDR3 region has 19 residues. Among Cohort 3 donors, those recovered had two negative PCRs, clearance, or symptom resolution. Authors' processing steps: Amplification of reference gene primers was used by the study to estimate nucleated cell counts. Method: immunoSEQ multiplex PCR; TCRdb's copy keeps in-frame clones and lacks some. D and trimming were read from the DNA, whereas the V and J calls and clone size are those reported in that table. The repertoire has a few hundred thousand clones, around 89% of them found once; the top ten carry 1.2%.

This chain connects TRBV15 to TRBJ1-2, with D possibly matching TRBD1 (5 bases). Sequenced material: PBMCs or T cells enriched from blood (not recorded which). This clonotype originated in a woman between 18 and 29 years old who had recovered from COVID-19. The CDR3: CATSRDRVRQGLVGYGYTF. The CDR3 region has the DNA TGTGCCACCAGCAGAGATAGGGTAAGGCAGGGCCTTGTCGGATATGGCTACACCTTC.